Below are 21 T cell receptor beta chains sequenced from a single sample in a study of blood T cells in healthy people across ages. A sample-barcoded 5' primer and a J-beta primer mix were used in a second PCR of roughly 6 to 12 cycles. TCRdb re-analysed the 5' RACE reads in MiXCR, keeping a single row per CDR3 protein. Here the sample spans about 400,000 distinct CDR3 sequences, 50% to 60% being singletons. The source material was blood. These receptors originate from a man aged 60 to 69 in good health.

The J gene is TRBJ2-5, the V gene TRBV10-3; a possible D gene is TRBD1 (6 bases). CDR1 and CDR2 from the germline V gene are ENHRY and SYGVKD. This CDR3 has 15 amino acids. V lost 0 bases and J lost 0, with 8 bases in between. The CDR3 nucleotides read TGTGCCATCAGTGAGTCGGGGGCAGACCAAGAGACCCAGTACTTC. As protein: CAISESGADQETQYF.

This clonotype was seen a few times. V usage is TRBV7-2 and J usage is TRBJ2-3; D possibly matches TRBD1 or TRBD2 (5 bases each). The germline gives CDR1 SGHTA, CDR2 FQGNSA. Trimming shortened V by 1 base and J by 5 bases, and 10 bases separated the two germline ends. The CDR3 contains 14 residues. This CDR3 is CASSLGDGGDTQYF. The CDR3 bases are TGTGCCAGCAGCTTAGGGGATGGGGGAGATACGCAGTATTTT.

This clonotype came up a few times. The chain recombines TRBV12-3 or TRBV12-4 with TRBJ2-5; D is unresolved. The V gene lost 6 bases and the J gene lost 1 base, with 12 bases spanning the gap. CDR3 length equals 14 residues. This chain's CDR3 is CASSSNSLQETQYF. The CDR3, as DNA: TGTGCCAGCAGCAGCAATAGCCTCCAAGAGACCCAGTACTTC.

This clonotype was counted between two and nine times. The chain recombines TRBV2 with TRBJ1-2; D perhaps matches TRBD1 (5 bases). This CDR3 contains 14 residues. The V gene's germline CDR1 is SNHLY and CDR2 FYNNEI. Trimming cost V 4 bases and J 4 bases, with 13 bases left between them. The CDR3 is CASSGRVSSYGYTF. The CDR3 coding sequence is TGTGCCAGCAGTGGCAGGGTCTCTTCCTATGGCTACACCTTC.

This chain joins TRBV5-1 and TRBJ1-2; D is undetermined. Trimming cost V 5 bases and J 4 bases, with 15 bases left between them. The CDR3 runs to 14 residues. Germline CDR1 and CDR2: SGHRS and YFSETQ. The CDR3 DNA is TGCGCCAGCAGTCCGTCGTGGGCGAGCTATGGCTACACCTTC. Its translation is CASSPSWASYGYTF.

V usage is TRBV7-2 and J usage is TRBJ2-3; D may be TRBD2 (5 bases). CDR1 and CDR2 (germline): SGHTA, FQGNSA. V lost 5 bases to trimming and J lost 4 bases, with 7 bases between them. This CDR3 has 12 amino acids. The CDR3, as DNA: TGTGCCAGCAGCCCAGCGGCAGATACGCAGTATTTT. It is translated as CASSPAADTQYF.

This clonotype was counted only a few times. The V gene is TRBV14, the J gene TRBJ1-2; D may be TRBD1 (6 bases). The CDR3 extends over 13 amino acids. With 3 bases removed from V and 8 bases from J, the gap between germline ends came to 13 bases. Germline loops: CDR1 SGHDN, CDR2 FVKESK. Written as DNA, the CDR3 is TGTGCCAGCAGCCAGACGAGACAGGACGGCTACACCTTC. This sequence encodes CASSQTRQDGYTF.

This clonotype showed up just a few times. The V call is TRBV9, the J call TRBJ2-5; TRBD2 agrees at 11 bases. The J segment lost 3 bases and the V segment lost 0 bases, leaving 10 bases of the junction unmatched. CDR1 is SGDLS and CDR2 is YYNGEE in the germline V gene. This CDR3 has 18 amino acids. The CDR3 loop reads CASSVGGSLAGAKETQYF. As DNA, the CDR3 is TGTGCCAGCAGCGTAGGAGGGTCACTAGCGGGAGCAAAAGAGACCCAGTACTTC.

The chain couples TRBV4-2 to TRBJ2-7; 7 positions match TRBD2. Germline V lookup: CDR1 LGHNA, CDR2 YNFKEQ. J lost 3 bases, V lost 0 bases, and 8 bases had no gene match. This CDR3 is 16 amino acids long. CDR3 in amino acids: CASSQEGAGEYYEQYF. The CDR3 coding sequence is TGTGCCAGCAGCCAAGAGGGCGCGGGGGAGTACTACGAGCAGTACTTC.

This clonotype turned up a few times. DNA of the CDR3: TGCAGCGTGAGGGCTAGCGGGGGGGATACGCAGTATTTT. Protein: CSVRASGGDTQYF. V is TRBV29-1 and J is TRBJ2-3, with TRBD2 matching over 11 bases. The CDR3 extends over 13 amino acids. Germline V gives CDR1 SQVTM, CDR2 ANQGSEA. V dropped 6 bases and J dropped 6; count of bases not matched to a gene: 5.

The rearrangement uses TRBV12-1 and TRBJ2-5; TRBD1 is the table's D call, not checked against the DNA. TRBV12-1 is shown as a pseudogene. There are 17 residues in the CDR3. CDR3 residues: CATPPDSSPEDQETQYF. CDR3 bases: TGTGCCACCCCTCCGGACAGCTCCCCCGAGGACCAAGAGACCCAGTACTTC.

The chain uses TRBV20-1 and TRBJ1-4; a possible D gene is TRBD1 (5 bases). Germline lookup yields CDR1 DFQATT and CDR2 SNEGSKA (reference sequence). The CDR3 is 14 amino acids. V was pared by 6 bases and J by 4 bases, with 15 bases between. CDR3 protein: CSAYDSLINEKLFF. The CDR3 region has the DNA TGCAGTGCGTACGACAGCTTAATTAATGAAAAACTGTTTTTT.

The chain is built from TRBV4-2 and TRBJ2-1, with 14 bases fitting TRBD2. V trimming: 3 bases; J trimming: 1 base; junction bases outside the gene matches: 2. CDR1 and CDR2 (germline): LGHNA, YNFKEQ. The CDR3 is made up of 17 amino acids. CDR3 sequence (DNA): TGTGCCAGCAGCCAGGGGACTAGCGGGAGATCCTACAATGAGCAGTTCTTC. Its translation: CASSQGTSGRSYNEQFF.

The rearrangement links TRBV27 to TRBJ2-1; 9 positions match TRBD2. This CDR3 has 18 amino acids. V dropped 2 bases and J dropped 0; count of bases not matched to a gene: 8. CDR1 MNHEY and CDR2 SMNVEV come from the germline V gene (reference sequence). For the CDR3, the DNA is TGTGCCAGCAGTTTAGGCTCTAGCGGGATCCTCTCCTACAATGAGCAGTTCTTC. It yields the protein CASSLGSSGILSYNEQFF.

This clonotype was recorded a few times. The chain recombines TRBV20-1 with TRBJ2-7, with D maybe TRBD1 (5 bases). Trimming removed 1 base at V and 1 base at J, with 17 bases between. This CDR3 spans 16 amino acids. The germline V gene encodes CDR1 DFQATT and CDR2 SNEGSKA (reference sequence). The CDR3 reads CSARVGLAAKSYEQYF. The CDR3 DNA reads TGCAGTGCTAGAGTGGGGCTGGCGGCCAAGTCCTACGAGCAGTACTTC.

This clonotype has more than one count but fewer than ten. CDR3 nucleotides: TGTGCCAGCAGTTACCGACAGTCTAGCACAGATACGCAGTATTTT. Protein sequence: CASSYRQSSTDTQYF. J is TRBJ2-3 and V is TRBV6-6, with D possibly being TRBD1 (5 bases). Germline V lookup: CDR1 MNHNY, CDR2 SVGAGI (reference sequence). The CDR3 is 15 residues long. V was trimmed by 2 bases and J by 0 bases, leaving 9 bases between them.

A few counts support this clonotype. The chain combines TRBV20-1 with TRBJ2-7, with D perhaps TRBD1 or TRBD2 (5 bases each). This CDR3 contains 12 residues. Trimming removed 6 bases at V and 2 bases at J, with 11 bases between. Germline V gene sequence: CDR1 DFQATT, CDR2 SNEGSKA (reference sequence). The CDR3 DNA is TGCAGTGCCCGAATGGGGGCCTACGAGCAGTACTTC. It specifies CSARMGAYEQYF.

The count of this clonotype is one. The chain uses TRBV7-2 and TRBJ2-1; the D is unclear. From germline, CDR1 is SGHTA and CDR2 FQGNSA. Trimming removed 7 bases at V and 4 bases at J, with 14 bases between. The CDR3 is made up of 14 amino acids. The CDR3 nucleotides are TGTGCCAGCACCTTGAACGTAGGATACAATGAGCAGTTCTTC. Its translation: CASTLNVGYNEQFF.

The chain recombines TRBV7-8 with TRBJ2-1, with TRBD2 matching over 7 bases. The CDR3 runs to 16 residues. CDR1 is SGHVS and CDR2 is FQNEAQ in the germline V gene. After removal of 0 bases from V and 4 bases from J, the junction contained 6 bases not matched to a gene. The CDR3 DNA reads TGTGCCAGCAGCTTAGCGGGGTCTAGCGGTTACAATGAGCAGTTCTTC. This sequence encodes CASSLAGSSGYNEQFF.

CDR3 protein: CASSLRLTGELFF. Written as DNA, the CDR3 is TGTGCCAGCAGTTTAAGGCTCACCGGGGAGCTGTTTTTT. This rearrangement joins TRBV28 to TRBJ2-2, with no clear D. The V gene lost 2 bases and the J gene lost 4 bases, with 5 bases spanning the gap. CDR1 MDHEN and CDR2 SYDVKM come from the germline V gene. The length of the CDR3 is 13 residues.

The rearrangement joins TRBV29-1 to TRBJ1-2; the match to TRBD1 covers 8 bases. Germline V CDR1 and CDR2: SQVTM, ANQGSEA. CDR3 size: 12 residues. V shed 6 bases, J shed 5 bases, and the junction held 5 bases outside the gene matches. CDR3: CSVTTGAYGYTF. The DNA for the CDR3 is TGCAGCGTAACGACAGGGGCATATGGCTACACCTTC.